This T cell receptor beta chain was observed in a study of cytomegalovirus exposure and HLA in healthy donors. Primers for the PCR totalled 60 Vbeta and 13 Jbeta. Here immunoSEQ multiplex PCR was the method, and the copy in TCRdb shows in-frame clones only, minus some. The repertoire includes about 120,000 clones, less than 85% of them detected once, and 2.5% to 3% sits in the top ten. This clone was recorded only once. V was pared by 5 bases and J by 10 bases, with 11 bases between. The CDR3 contains 11 residues. Germline CDR1 MDHEN, CDR2 SYDVKM. The chain links TRBV28 to TRBJ1-1; tentative D call: TRBD1 (5 bases). Sequences were obtained from PBMCs. The TCR originated in a man between 25 and 39 years old in good health and CMV-seronegative. The CDR3 loop is CASSRLQGAFF. For the CDR3, the DNA is TGTGCCAGCAGTCGCCTCCAGGGAGCTTTCTTT. Together with reference TRBV28 and TRBJ1-1, the CDR3 gives the full variable domain: DVKVTQSSRYLVKRTGEKVFLECVQDMDHENMFWYRQDPGLGLRLIYFSYDVKMKEKGDIPEGYSVSREKKERFSLILESASTNQTSMYLCASSRLQGAFFGQGTRLTVV.